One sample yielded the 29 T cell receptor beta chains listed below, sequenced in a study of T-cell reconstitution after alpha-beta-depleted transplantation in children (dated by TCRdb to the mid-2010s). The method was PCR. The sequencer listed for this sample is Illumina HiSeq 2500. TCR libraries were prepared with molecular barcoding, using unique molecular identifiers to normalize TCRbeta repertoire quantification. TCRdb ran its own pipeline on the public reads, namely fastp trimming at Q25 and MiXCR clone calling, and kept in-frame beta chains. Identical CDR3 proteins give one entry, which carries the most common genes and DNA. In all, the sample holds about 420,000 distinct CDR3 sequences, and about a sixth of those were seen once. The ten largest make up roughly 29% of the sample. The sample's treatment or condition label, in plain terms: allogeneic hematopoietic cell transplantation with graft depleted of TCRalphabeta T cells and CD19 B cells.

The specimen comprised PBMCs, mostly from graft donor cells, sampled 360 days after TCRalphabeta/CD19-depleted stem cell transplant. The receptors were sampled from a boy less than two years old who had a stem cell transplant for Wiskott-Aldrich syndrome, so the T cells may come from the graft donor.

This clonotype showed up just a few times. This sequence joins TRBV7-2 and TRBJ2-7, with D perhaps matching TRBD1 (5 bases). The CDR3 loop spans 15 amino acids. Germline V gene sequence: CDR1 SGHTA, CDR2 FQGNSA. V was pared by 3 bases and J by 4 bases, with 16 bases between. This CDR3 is CASSLLPGFGYEQYF. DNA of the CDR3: TGTGCCAGCAGCTTGCTTCCAGGGTTCGGTTACGAGCAGTACTTC.

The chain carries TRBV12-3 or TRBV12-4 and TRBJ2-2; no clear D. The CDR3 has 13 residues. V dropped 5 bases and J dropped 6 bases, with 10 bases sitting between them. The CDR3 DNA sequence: TGTGCCAGCAGTCCAATTAGCCCCGGGGAGCTGTTTTTT. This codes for CASSPISPGELFF.

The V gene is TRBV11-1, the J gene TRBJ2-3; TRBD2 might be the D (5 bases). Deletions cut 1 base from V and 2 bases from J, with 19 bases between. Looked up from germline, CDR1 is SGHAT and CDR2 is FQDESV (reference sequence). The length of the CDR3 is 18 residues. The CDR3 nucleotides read TGTGCCAGCAGCTTAGGGGTGCGGGCCCCAGGCCCCACAGATACGCAGTATTTT. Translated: CASSLGVRAPGPTDTQYF.

CDR3 DNA sequence: TGTGCCAGCAGCGAAGCCGGGCTGAACACTGAAGCTTTCTTT. This gives the protein CASSEAGLNTEAFF. The chain carries TRBV5-6 and TRBJ1-1; D is undetermined. Deletions cut 4 bases from V and 0 bases from J, with 10 bases between. Germline CDR1 SGHDT, CDR2 YYEEEE. The CDR3 runs to 14 residues.

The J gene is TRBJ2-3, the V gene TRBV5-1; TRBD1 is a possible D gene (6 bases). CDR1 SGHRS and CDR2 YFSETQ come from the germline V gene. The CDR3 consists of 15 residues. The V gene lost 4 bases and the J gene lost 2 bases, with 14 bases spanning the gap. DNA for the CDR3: TGCGCCAGCAGCCCTTTAGGGGGTATCACAGATACGCAGTATTTT. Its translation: CASSPLGGITDTQYF.

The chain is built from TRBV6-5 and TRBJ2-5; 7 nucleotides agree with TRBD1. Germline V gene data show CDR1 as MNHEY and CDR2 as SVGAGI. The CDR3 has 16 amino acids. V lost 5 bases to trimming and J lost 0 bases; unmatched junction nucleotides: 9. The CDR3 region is CASSNGATGYQETQYF. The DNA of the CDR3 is TGTGCCAGCAGTAACGGGGCGACAGGGTACCAAGAGACCCAGTACTTC.

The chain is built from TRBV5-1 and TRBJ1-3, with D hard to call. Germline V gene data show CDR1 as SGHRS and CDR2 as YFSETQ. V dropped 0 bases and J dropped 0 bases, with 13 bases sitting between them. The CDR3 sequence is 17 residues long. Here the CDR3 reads CASSLVALTLSGNTIYF. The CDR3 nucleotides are TGCGCCAGCAGCTTGGTGGCCCTGACACTCTCTGGAAACACCATATATTTT.

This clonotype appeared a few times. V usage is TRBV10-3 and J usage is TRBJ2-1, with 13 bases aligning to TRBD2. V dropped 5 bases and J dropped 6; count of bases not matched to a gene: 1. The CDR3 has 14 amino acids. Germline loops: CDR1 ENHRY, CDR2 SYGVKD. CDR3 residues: CAISTSGRANEQFF. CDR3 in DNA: TGTGCCATCAGTACTAGCGGGAGGGCCAATGAGCAGTTCTTC.

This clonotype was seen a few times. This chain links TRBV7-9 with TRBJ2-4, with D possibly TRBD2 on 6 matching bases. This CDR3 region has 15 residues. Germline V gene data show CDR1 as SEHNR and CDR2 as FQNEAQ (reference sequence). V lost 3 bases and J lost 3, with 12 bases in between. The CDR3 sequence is CASSLEGLGKNIQYF. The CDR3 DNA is TGTGCCAGCAGCTTGGAGGGACTCGGCAAAAACATTCAGTACTTC.

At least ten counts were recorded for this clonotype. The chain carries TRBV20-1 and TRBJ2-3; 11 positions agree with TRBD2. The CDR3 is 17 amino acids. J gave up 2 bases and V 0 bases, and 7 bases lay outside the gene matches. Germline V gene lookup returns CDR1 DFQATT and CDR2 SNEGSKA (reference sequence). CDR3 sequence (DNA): TGCAGTGCTAGAGATCCCCTAGCGGGAGGAGTCACAGATACGCAGTATTTT. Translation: CSARDPLAGGVTDTQYF.

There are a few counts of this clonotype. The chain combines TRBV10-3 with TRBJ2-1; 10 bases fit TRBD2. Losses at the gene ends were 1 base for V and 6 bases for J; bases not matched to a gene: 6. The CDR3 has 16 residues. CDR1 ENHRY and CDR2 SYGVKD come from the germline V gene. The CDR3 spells CAISEFALAGSNEQFF. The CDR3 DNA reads TGTGCCATCAGTGAGTTTGCACTAGCGGGGTCCAATGAGCAGTTCTTC.

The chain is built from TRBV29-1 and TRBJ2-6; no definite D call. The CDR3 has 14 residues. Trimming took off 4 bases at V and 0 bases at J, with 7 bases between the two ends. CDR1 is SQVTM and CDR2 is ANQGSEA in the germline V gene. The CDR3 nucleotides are TGCAGCGTTGGCATGGACTCTGGGGCCAACGTCCTGACTTTC. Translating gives CSVGMDSGANVLTF. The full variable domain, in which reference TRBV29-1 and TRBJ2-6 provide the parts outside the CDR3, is SAVISQKPSRDICQRGTSLTIQCQVDSQVTMMFWYRQQPGQSLTLIATANQGSEATYESGFVIDKFPISRPNLTFSTLTVSNMSPEDSSIYLCSVGMDSGANVLTFGAGSRLTVL.

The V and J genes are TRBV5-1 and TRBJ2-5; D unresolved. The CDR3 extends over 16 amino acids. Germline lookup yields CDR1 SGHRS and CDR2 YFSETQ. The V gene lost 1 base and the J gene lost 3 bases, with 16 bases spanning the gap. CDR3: CASSLLPGPKKETQYF. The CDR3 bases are TGCGCCAGCAGCTTGCTCCCCGGGCCCAAAAAAGAGACCCAGTACTTC. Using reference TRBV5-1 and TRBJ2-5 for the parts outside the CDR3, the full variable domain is KAGVTQTPRYLIKTRGQQVTLSCSPISGHRSVSWYQQTPGQGLQFLFEYFSETQRNKGNFPGRFSGRQFSNSRSEMNVSTLELGDSALYLCASSLLPGPKKETQYFGPGTRLLVL.

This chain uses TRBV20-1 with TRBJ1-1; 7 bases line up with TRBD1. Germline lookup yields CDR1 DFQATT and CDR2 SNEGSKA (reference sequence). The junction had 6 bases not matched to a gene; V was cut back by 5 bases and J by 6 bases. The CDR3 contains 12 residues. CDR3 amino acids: CSAPDRVAEAFF. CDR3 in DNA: TGCAGTGCTCCCGACAGGGTGGCTGAAGCTTTCTTT.

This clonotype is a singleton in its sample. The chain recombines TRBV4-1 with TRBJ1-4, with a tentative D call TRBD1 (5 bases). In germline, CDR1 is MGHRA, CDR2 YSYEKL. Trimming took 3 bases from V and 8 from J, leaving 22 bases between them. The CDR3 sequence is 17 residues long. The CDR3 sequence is CASSHGHPGKWVEKLFF. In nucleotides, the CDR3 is TGCGCCAGCAGCCATGGACACCCGGGAAAATGGGTAGAAAAACTGTTTTTT.

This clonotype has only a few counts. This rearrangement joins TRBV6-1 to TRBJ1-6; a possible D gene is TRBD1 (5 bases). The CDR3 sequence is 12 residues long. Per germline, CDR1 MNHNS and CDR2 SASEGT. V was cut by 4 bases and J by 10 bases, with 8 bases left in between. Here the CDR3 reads CASSGGKSPLHF. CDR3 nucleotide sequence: TGTGCCAGCAGTGGGGGGAAATCACCCCTCCACTTT.

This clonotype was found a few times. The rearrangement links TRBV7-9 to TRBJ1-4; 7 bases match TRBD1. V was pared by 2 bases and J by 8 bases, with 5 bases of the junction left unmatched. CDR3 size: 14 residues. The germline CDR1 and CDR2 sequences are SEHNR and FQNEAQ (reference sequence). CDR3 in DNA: TGTGCCAGCAGCTTACGGCAGGGGGAGGAAAAACTGTTTTTT. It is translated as CASSLRQGEEKLFF.

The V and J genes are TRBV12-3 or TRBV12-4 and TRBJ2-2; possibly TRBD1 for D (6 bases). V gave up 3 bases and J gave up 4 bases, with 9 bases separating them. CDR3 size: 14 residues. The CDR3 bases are TGTGCCAGCAGTTTTAACAGGGTCACCGGGGAGCTGTTTTTT. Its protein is CASSFNRVTGELFF.

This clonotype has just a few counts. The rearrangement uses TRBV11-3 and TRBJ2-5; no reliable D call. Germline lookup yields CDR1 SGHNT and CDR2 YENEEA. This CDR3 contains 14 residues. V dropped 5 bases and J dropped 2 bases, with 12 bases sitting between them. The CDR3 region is CASSKFQSQETQYF. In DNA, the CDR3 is TGTGCCAGCAGCAAATTTCAGAGTCAAGAGACCCAGTACTTC.

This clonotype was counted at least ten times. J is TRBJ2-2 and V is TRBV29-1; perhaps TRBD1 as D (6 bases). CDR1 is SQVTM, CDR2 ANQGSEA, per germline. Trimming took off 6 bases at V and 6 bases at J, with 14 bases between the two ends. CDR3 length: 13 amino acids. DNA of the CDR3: TGCAGCGTAGATACGGACAGTGCCGGGGAGCTGTTTTTT. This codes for CSVDTDSAGELFF.

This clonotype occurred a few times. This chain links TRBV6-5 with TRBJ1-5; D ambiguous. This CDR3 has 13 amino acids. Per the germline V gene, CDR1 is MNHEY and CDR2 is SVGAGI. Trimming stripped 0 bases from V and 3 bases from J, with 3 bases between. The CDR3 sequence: CASSYSINQPQHF. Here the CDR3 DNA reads TGTGCCAGCAGTTACTCGATCAATCAGCCCCAGCATTTT.

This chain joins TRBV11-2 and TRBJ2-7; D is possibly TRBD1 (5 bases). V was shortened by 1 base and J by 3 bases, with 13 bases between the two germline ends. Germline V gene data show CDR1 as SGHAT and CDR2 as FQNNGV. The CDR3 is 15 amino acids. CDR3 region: CASSLGGRVDYEQYF. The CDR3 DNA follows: TGTGCCAGCAGCTTAGGGGGCAGGGTTGACTACGAGCAGTACTTC.

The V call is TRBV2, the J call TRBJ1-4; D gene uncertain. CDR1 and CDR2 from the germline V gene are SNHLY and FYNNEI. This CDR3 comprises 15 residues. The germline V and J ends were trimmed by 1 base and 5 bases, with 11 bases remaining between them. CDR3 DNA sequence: TGTGCCAGCAGTGAAGAGGTGTGGGCAAATGAAAAACTGTTTTTT. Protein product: CASSEEVWANEKLFF.

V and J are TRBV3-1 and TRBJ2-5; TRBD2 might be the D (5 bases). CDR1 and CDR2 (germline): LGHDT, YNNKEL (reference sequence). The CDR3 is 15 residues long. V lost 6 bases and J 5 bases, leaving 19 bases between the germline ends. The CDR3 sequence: CASRQIPDPGETQYF. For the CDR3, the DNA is TGTGCCAGCAGACAGATACCGGACCCGGGGGAGACCCAGTACTTC.

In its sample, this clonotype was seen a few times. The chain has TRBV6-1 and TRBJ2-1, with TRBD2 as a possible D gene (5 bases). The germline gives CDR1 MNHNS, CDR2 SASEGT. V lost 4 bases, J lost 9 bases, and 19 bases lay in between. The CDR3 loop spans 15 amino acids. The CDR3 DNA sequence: TGTGCCAGCAGTGGACAAGCCTTGGGTGGGAGTGAGCAGTTCTTC. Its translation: CASSGQALGGSEQFF.

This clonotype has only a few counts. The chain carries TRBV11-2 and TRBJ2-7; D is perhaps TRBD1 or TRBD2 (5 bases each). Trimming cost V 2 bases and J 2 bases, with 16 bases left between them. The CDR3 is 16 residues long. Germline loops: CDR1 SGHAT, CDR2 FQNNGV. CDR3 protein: CASSLLSGTDAYEQYF. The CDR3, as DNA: TGTGCCAGCAGCTTACTTTCCGGGACGGACGCCTACGAGCAGTACTTC. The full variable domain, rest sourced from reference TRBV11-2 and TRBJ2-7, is EAGVAQSPRYKIIEKRQSVAFWCNPISGHATLYWYQQILGQGPKLLIQFQNNGVVDDSQLPKDRFSAERLKGVDSTLKIQPAKLEDSAVYLCASSLLSGTDAYEQYFGPGTRLTVT.

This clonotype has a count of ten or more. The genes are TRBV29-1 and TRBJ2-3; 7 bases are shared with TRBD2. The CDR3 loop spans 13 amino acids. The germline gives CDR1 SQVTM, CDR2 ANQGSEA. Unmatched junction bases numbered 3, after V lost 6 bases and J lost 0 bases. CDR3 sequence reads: CSVLTSSTDTQYF. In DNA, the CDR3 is TGCAGCGTCCTGACTAGCAGCACAGATACGCAGTATTTT.

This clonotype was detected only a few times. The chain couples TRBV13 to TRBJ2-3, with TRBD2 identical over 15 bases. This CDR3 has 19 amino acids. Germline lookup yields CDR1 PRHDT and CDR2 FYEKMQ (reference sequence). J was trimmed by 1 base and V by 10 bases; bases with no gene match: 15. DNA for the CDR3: TGTGCCATCAGTTGGACTAGCGGGGGGGCCTTGGCCCGCACAGATACGCAGTATTTT. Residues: CAISWTSGGALARTDTQYF. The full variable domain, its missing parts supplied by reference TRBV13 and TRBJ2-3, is AAGVIQSPRHLIKEKRETATLKCYPIPRHDTVYWYQQGPGQDPQFLISFYEKMQSDKGSIPDRFSAQQFSDYHSELNMSSLELGDSALYFCAISWTSGGALARTDTQYFGPGTRLTVL.

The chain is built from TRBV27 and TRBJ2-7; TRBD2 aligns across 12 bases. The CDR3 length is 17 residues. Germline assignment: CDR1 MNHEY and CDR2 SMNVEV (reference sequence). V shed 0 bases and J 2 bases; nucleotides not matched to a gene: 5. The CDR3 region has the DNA TGTGCCAGCAGTTTATCGATAGGACTAGCGGGGACCTACGAGCAGTACTTC. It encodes CASSLSIGLAGTYEQYF.